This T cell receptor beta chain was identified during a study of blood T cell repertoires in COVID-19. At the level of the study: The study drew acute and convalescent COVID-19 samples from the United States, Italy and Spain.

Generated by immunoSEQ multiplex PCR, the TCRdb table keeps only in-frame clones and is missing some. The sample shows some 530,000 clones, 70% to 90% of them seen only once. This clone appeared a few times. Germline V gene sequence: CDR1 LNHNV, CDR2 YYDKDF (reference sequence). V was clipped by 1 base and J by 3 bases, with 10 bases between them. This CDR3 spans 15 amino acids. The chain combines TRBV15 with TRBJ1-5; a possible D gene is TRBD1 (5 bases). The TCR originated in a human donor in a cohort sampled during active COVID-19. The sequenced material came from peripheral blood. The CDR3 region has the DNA TGTGCCACCAGCAGAGTCGGGGGGGACAATCAGCCCCAGCATTTT. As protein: CATSRVGGDNQPQHF. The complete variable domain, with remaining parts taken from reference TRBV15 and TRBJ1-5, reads DAMVIQNPRYQVTQFGKPVTLSCSQTLNHNVMYWYQQKSSQAPKLLFHYYDKDFNNEADTPDNFQSRRPNTSFCFLDIRSPGLGDTAMYLCATSRVGGDNQPQHFGDGTRLSIL.